The 27 T cell receptor beta chains reported below all come from one sample, sequenced in a study of CD8+CD57+ T cells in acquired aplastic anemia. In patients chosen for sequencing, flow cytometry had shown CD8+CD57+ cell expansion. TCR beta VDJ combinations and CDR3 sequences were profiled from genomic DNA. TCRdb re-called the reads with MiXCR, one entry per CDR3 protein. The table records about 150,000 distinct CDR3 sequences, roughly half of them present only once. Sequencing input: sorted CD4+, CD8+, or CD8+CD57+ T cells (not recorded which) from PBMCs. The receptors shown here come from a human donor with aplastic anemia.

This clonotype was detected many times. The rearrangement uses TRBV5-1 and TRBJ1-2; D gene uncertain. This CDR3 contains 15 residues. Germline V gene sequence: CDR1 SGHRS, CDR2 YFSETQ. The V gene lost 6 bases and the J gene lost 3 bases, with 18 bases spanning the gap. CDR3: CASNPDSSGHYGYTF. The DNA for the CDR3 is TGCGCCAGCAATCCGGACTCCAGTGGGCACTATGGCTACACCTTC.

The gene calls are TRBV14 and TRBJ2-4; D uncertain. This CDR3 is 13 amino acids long. V was pared by 4 bases and J by 7 bases, with 11 bases between. Germline CDR1 is SGHDN and CDR2 is FVKESK. In DNA form, the CDR3 reads TGTGCCAGCAGCCTGTATTACGGGAACATTCAGTACTTC. Its protein product is CASSLYYGNIQYF.

This clonotype has ten or more counts. The V gene is TRBV5-1, the J gene TRBJ1-4; D not certain. CDR3 size: 13 residues. CDR1 SGHRS and CDR2 YFSETQ come from the germline V gene. V lost 0 bases to trimming and J lost 7 bases, with 7 bases between them. CDR3 nucleotides: TGCGCCAGCAGCTTGGATAATGGTGAAAAACTGTTTTTT. It is translated as CASSLDNGEKLFF.

This clonotype was seen at least ten times. V gene TRBV7-9 combines with J gene TRBJ2-3; 13 bases align to TRBD2. J lost 4 bases, V lost 4 bases, and 5 bases had no gene match. The germline V gene encodes CDR1 SEHNR and CDR2 FQNEAQ (reference sequence). There are 16 residues in the CDR3. The CDR3 DNA reads as TGTGCCAGCAGCTCTGGACTAGCGGGGGTTTCAGATACGCAGTATTTT. It yields the protein CASSSGLAGVSDTQYF.

This chain joins TRBV20-1 and TRBJ1-1, with D possibly matching TRBD1 (5 bases). Germline CDR1 reads DFQATT; CDR2 reads SNEGSKA (reference sequence). The CDR3 is made up of 14 amino acids. The V and J ends lost 1 base and 3 bases respectively, with 12 bases between them. CDR3 nucleotide sequence: TGCAGTGCTAGAGTCCCGGACATGTACACTGAAGCTTTCTTT. Its protein product is CSARVPDMYTEAFF.

This clonotype was detected many times. The rearrangement links TRBV27 to TRBJ1-6; tentative D call: TRBD1 (6 bases). This CDR3 has 14 residues. V gave up 5 bases and J gave up 5 bases, with 10 bases separating them. Looked up from germline, CDR1 is MNHEY and CDR2 is SMNVEV (reference sequence). CDR3 sequence reads: CASSLWTDNSPLHF. For the CDR3, the DNA is TGTGCCAGCAGTCTATGGACAGATAATTCACCCCTCCACTTT.

This clonotype was seen only a few times. The chain joins TRBV29-1 to TRBJ2-1, with D perhaps given as TRBD1 or TRBD2 (6 bases each). Germline loops: CDR1 SQVTM, CDR2 ANQGSEA. CDR3 size: 14 residues. V was cut by 6 bases and J by 9 bases, with 21 bases left in between. For the CDR3, the DNA is TGCAGCGTCAAAGGGGGGCGTCGGGAGAGTGAGCAGTTCTTC. Translation gives CSVKGGRRESEQFF.

On this clonotype: This may come from a read error, since a much larger clone is one base off. The conserved closing phenylalanine or tryptophan is absent in this CDR3, likely reflecting a read error. The V call is TRBV20-1, the J call TRBJ2-3, with TRBD2 identical over 7 bases. V gave up 1 base and J gave up 3 bases; unmatched junction bases: 16. Germline-derived CDR1 and CDR2 are DFQATT and SNEGSKA (reference sequence). The CDR3 contains 18 residues. CDR3 coding DNA: TGCAGTGCTAGAGGTTTTACCAAGGCGGGAGTGGGGACAGATACGCAGTATTCT. It codes for CSARGFTKAGVGTDTQYS.

The chain couples TRBV15 to TRBJ2-1, with D uncertain. Trimming shortened V by 1 base and J by 0 bases, and 10 bases separated the two germline ends. The CDR3 loop spans 16 amino acids. Germline V gene data show CDR1 as LNHNV and CDR2 as YYDKDF (reference sequence). This CDR3 reads CATSRGAPSSYNEQFF. The DNA for the CDR3 is TGTGCCACCAGCAGAGGAGCGCCTAGCTCCTACAATGAGCAGTTCTTC.

This clonotype occurred many times. The chain carries TRBV19 and TRBJ1-6; TRBD1 matches 11 bases. The V and J ends lost 5 bases and 5 bases, in that order; junction bases with no gene match: 8. Germline CDR1 LNHDA, CDR2 SQIVND (reference sequence). There are 17 residues in the CDR3. CDR3 region: CASSRVGQGANNSPLHF. CDR3 sequence (DNA): TGTGCCAGTAGTCGGGTAGGACAGGGGGCCAATAATTCACCCCTCCACTTT.

This clonotype was seen only a few times. A much larger clone differs from this one at a single base, so this may be a read error. The genes are TRBV19 and TRBJ1-6; no reliable D call. CDR3 size: 14 residues. In germline, CDR1 is LNHDA, CDR2 SQIVND (reference sequence). The CDR3 DNA follows: TGTGCCAGTAGTATCAAAACTGCTGATTCACCCCTCTACTTT. This gives the protein CASSIKTADSPLYF. The whole variable domain, filled in from reference TRBV19 and TRBJ1-6, reads DGGITQSPKYLFRKEGQNVTLSCEQNLNHDAMYWYRQDPGQGLRLIYYSQIVNDFQKGDIAEGYSVSREKKESFPLTVTSAQKNPTAFYLCASSIKTADSPLYFGNGTRLTVT.

The V gene is TRBV10-1, the J gene TRBJ2-1; D ambiguous. This CDR3 spans 13 amino acids. Germline V gene data show CDR1 as WNHNN and CDR2 as SYGVQD (reference sequence). The germline V and J ends were trimmed by 4 bases and 8 bases, with 12 bases remaining between them. The CDR3 spells CASSGPSSDEQFF. For the CDR3, the DNA is TGCGCCAGCAGTGGACCTAGTTCGGATGAGCAGTTCTTC.

The V and J genes are TRBV29-1 and TRBJ2-3, with 10 bases fitting TRBD2. The CDR3 has 14 residues. The germline V gene encodes CDR1 SQVTM and CDR2 ANQGSEA. Trimming took 6 bases from V and 1 from J; bases not matched to a gene: 4. The CDR3 bases are TGCAGCGTGGGGGGGACTAGCGGCACAGATACGCAGTATTTT. The encoded protein is CSVGGTSGTDTQYF.

This clonotype occurred many times. The chain employs TRBV24-1 and TRBJ2-2; the D gene is possibly TRBD2 (6 bases). Trimming removed 7 bases from V and 6 bases from J, with 17 bases in between. There are 15 residues in the CDR3. Per the germline V gene, CDR1 is KGHDR and CDR2 is SFDVKD. CDR3 sequence reads: CATSAGPSVSGELFF. Written as DNA, the CDR3 is TGTGCCACCAGCGCGGGACCTTCGGTTTCCGGGGAGCTGTTTTTT.

J is TRBJ1-1 and V is TRBV4-2, with D hard to call. Germline V CDR1 and CDR2: LGHNA, YNFKEQ. The V end lost 1 base, the J end lost 1 base, and 7 bases lay between the germline ends. CDR3 length: 14 amino acids. Written as DNA, the CDR3 is TGTGCCAGCAGCCAAGGCAGCGAGAACACTGAAGCTTTCTTT. Its translation: CASSQGSENTEAFF.

Comments on this clonotype: This could be a read error, since a much larger clone is one nucleotide away. The CDR3 carries no conserved terminal phenylalanine or tryptophan, so it likely arises from a read error. The V gene is TRBV5-4, the J gene TRBJ2-7; 9 nucleotides match TRBD1. The junction had 2 bases not matched to a gene; V was cut back by 0 bases and J by 4 bases. Per germline, CDR1 SGHNT and CDR2 YYREEE (reference sequence). The CDR3 covers 14 residues. Written as DNA, the CDR3 is TGTGCCAGCAGCTTGGACAGGGGGCCTTACGAGCAGTACCTC. Its protein product is CASSLDRGPYEQYL.

This clonotype was detected only a few times. A read error may produce the germline difference seen at one junction end. Here the CDR3 reads CARSPGMSGNTIYF. As DNA, the CDR3 is TGCGCCCGCAGCCCAGGGATGTCTGGAAACACCATATATTTT. The chain couples TRBV4-1 to TRBJ1-3, with D possibly matching TRBD1 (5 bases). CDR1 MGHRA and CDR2 YSYEKL come from the germline V gene. The CDR3 spans 14 residues.

There are many counts of this clonotype. The chain recombines TRBV20-1 with TRBJ2-5, with TRBD2 identical over 7 bases. The CDR3 covers 13 residues. In germline, CDR1 is DFQATT, CDR2 SNEGSKA (reference sequence). Germline trimming cut 5 bases from V and 3 bases from J; bases unmatched to any gene: 6. Here the CDR3 DNA reads TGCAGTGCTCCCCGGGGAGGGGAAGAGACCCAGTACTTC. Protein sequence: CSAPRGGEETQYF.

This clonotype was seen at least ten times. This chain joins TRBV29-1 and TRBJ2-2; 12 bases line up with TRBD2. This CDR3 is 18 amino acids long. V was clipped by 4 bases and J by 7 bases; unmatched bases: 16. Germline CDR1 SQVTM, CDR2 ANQGSEA. The CDR3 spells CSVVVVTSGRSWGGELFF. CDR3 in DNA: TGCAGCGTTGTGGTGGTTACTAGCGGGAGGTCTTGGGGCGGGGAGCTGTTTTTT.

This clonotype was seen a handful of times. This chain uses TRBV10-3 with TRBJ2-1; 8 bases agree with TRBD1. The V gene's germline CDR1 is ENHRY and CDR2 SYGVKD. The CDR3 is 11 amino acids. The V and J ends lost 9 bases and 14 bases, in that order; junction bases with no gene match: 9. The CDR3 nucleotides are TGTGCCATGGGTGACAGGGGAGGAGAGTTCTTC. Encoded protein: CAMGDRGGEFF.

This clonotype has a count of ten or more. The rearrangement uses TRBV6-1 and TRBJ1-1; D not certain. V was pared by 7 bases and J by 1 base, with 7 bases between. Per the germline V gene, CDR1 is MNHNS and CDR2 is SASEGT. The CDR3 extends over 12 amino acids. CDR3 loop: CASKSGNTEAFF. In DNA, the CDR3 is TGTGCCAGCAAGTCAGGGAACACTGAAGCTTTCTTT.

Worth noting for this clonotype: As the CDR3 is not closed by the conserved phenylalanine or tryptophan, this likely results from a read error. It is unclear where the CDR3 begins or ends on the DNA, so no DNA is shown, and the CDR3 is as TCRdb lists it. This sequence joins TRBV11-2 and TRBJ2-3; TRBD2, as called in the table, went unchecked against the DNA. CDR1 and CDR2 (germline): SGHAT, FQNNGV. The CDR3 length is 15 residues, termini included. This CDR3 is CASSRDGTSGGPGES.

This chain connects TRBV7-3 to TRBJ1-1, with a possible D match to TRBD1 (5 bases). The CDR3 consists of 16 residues. The V end lost 3 bases, the J end lost 1 base, and 15 bases lay between the germline ends. The germline V gene has CDR1 SGHTA and CDR2 FQGTGA. CDR3 nucleotides: TGTGCCAGCAGCTTGGAAGAGGGGCGGGGGAACACTGAAGCTTTCTTT. Encoded protein: CASSLEEGRGNTEAFF.

In its sample, this clonotype was seen many times. The V gene is TRBV4-2, the J gene TRBJ2-5, with no clear D. From germline, CDR1 is LGHNA and CDR2 YNFKEQ. The V end lost 5 bases, the J end lost 5 bases, and 21 bases lay between the germline ends. CDR3 length equals 16 residues. DNA for the CDR3: TGTGCCAGCAGCGTGGGTAGCCCCGATCTGGGGGAGACCCAGTACTTC. Residues: CASSVGSPDLGETQYF.

The gene calls are TRBV15 and TRBJ2-3, with D unclear. Trimming pared 1 base from V and 2 bases from J, leaving 7 bases between. CDR3 length equals 14 residues. The V gene's germline CDR1 is LNHNV and CDR2 YYDKDF (reference sequence). The DNA for the CDR3 is TGTGCCACCAGCAGAGCACAGATCACAGATACGCAGTATTTT. Its protein is CATSRAQITDTQYF.

In regard to this clonotype: One end of the junction does not line up with germline, which may come from a read error. The chain uses TRBV27 and TRBJ1-3; D ambiguous. Looked up from germline, CDR1 is MNHEY and CDR2 is SMNVEV (reference sequence). The CDR3 covers 16 residues. Here the CDR3 DNA reads TGTGCCAGCAGTTTAAATGTCGTCTCCTCTGGAAACACCGTATATTTT. It translates to CASSLNVVSSGNTVYF.

This clonotype was seen only once. Relative to the germline gene, one junction end is altered; a read error may explain this. The V and J genes are TRBV5-6 and TRBJ2-7; D ambiguous. The germline V gene has CDR1 SGHDT and CDR2 YYEEEE. CDR3 length equals 15 residues. For the CDR3, the DNA is TGTGCCAGCAGTAGAGATGCGACATTAGGCTACGAGCAGTGCTTC. As protein: CASSRDATLGYEQCF.